These 17 T cell receptor beta chains were all obtained from the same sample, sequenced in a study of cytomegalovirus exposure and HLA in healthy donors. Vbeta (60) and Jbeta (13) primers were used in the PCR. The assay was immunoSEQ multiplex PCR, and TCRdb's table has in-frame clones only and misses some. Altogether 180,000 or so clones are present, about 9.4% being singletons, with the ten largest covering over 1%. What was sequenced was PBMCs. The source of these receptors is a woman aged 25-40 years in good health and CMV-seropositive.

This clone was counted only a few times. V is TRBV5-1 and J is TRBJ2-1, with a tentative D call TRBD1 (5 bases). The CDR3 contains 13 residues. V was shortened by 0 bases and J by 4 bases, with 5 bases between the two germline ends. Germline loops: CDR1 SGHRS, CDR2 YFSETQ. CDR3 region: CASSLGQYNEQFF. The CDR3 region has the DNA TGCGCCAGCAGCTTGGGACAGTACAATGAGCAGTTCTTC.

This clone was seen more than once but under ten times. The genes are TRBV5-1 and TRBJ2-1, with 11 bases lining up with TRBD2. The CDR3 spans 17 residues. V was clipped by 0 bases and J by 0 bases; unmatched bases: 2. CDR1 SGHRS and CDR2 YFSETQ come from the germline V gene. CDR3 sequence reads: CASSLGGTSGSYNEQFF. CDR3 DNA sequence: TGCGCCAGCAGCTTGGGGGGGACTAGCGGCTCCTACAATGAGCAGTTCTTC.

This clone was seen more than once but under ten times. This chain links TRBV4-1 with TRBJ2-7, with D possibly TRBD1 on 5 matching bases. The CDR3 runs 15 residues. CDR1 is MGHRA, CDR2 YSYEKL, per germline. V was clipped by 0 bases and J by 3 bases, with 12 bases between them. The DNA of the CDR3 is TGCGCCAGCAGCCAAGATCAAAGACAGAACTACGAGCAGTACTTC. It encodes CASSQDQRQNYEQYF.

This clone was found a few times. The chain recombines TRBV2 with TRBJ2-1; D is unresolved. This CDR3 contains 15 residues. V shed 2 bases and J shed 7 bases, with 15 bases lying between them. The germline CDR1 and CDR2 sequences are SNHLY and FYNNEI. CDR3: CASSEQQPSYNEQFF. CDR3 bases: TGTGCCAGCAGTGAACAACAGCCCTCTTATAATGAGCAGTTCTTC. Variable domain in full (rest from reference TRBV2 and TRBJ2-1): EPEVTQTPSHQVTQMGQEVILRCVPISNHLYFYWYRQILGQKVEFLVSFYNNEISEKSEIFDDQFSVERPDGSNFTLKIRSTKLEDSAMYFCASSEQQPSYNEQFFGPGTRLTVL.

This clone was found a few times. The chain employs TRBV11-2 and TRBJ1-2; unclear D gene. Per the germline V gene, CDR1 is SGHAT and CDR2 is FQNNGV. V lost 4 bases and J lost 3, with 9 bases in between. The CDR3 consists of 13 residues. CDR3 amino acids: CASSSTEYYGYTF. The CDR3 region has the DNA TGTGCCAGCAGCTCAACAGAGTACTATGGCTACACCTTC.

The J gene is TRBJ2-3, the V gene TRBV2; 14 positions match TRBD2. The CDR3 runs 15 residues. Germline CDR1 and CDR2: SNHLY and FYNNEI. Germline trimming cut 11 bases from V and 2 bases from J; bases unmatched to any gene: 6. The chain's CDR3 is CAGRTSGRITDTQYF. The CDR3 DNA follows: TGTGCCGGACGGACTAGCGGGAGGATCACAGATACGCAGTATTTT.

This clone has just a few counts. This chain joins TRBV29-1 and TRBJ2-1; 7 positions agree with TRBD2. CDR3 length: 13 amino acids. V lost 4 bases and J lost 4; bases outside the gene matches: 4. Per germline, CDR1 SQVTM and CDR2 ANQGSEA. The DNA of the CDR3 is TGCAGCGTTGCACTAGCGCTTTACAATGAGCAGTTCTTC. This translates into CSVALALYNEQFF.

This chain connects TRBV27 to TRBJ1-1, with D maybe TRBD1 (6 bases). The V end was cut by 7 bases, the J end by 4 bases, with 19 bases between. The CDR3 has 15 residues. Germline V gene data show CDR1 as MNHEY and CDR2 as SMNVEV (reference sequence). CDR3 in DNA: TGTGCCAGCACCGTAAACAGGGAAAAGAGCACTGAAGCTTTCTTT. Residues: CASTVNREKSTEAFF.

This chain uses TRBV30 with TRBJ2-2; 11 nucleotides align to TRBD2. V was pared by 3 bases and J by 4 bases, with 4 bases of the junction left unmatched. Germline V gene data show CDR1 as GTSNPN and CDR2 as SVGIG (reference sequence). The CDR3 extends over 15 amino acids. CDR3 sequence: CAWSGTSGFTGELFF. CDR3 DNA: TGTGCCTGGAGCGGGACTAGCGGATTCACCGGGGAGCTGTTTTTT.

This rearrangement joins TRBV11-2 to TRBJ2-5; TRBD1 agrees at 8 bases. The CDR3 is made up of 14 amino acids. In germline, CDR1 is SGHAT, CDR2 FQNNGV. The trim removed 5 bases at V and 5 bases at J, leaving 7 bases unmatched. The CDR3 sequence is CASSLTGVIETQYF. For the CDR3, the DNA is TGTGCCAGCAGCCTGACAGGGGTAATCGAGACCCAGTACTTC.

This clone was seen a few times. The CDR3 DNA reads TGTGCCAGTAGGGACAGTATGTACCGAGAGACCCAGTACTTC. It is translated as CASRDSMYRETQYF. The genes are TRBV19 and TRBJ2-5, with D perhaps matching TRBD1 (6 bases). The germline gives CDR1 LNHDA, CDR2 SQIVND (reference sequence). V lost 6 bases, J lost 4 bases, and 15 bases lay in between. This CDR3 is built from 14 residues.

This chain uses TRBV6-1 with TRBJ2-7; the D gene is possibly TRBD2 (6 bases). This CDR3 has 15 residues. V shed 5 bases and J shed 1 base, with 15 bases lying between them. The germline V gene encodes CDR1 MNHNS and CDR2 SASEGT. The CDR3 nucleotides are TGTGCCAGCAGTAACCGGGACTTTACTTCCTACGAGCAGTACTTC. Its translation is CASSNRDFTSYEQYF.

In its sample, this clone was seen a few times. The rearrangement joins TRBV4-1 to TRBJ2-7; D might be TRBD2 (6 bases). The germline V gene encodes CDR1 MGHRA and CDR2 YSYEKL. V lost 4 bases, J lost 7 bases, and 17 bases lay in between. This CDR3 is 14 amino acids long. The CDR3 DNA is TGCGCCAGCAGCCCCTTCGGAGGGCCGTTGGAGCAGTACTTC. Its protein product is CASSPFGGPLEQYF.

Only a few counts were recorded for this clone. Other DNA sequences in this specimen translate into the identical CDR3. The chain employs TRBV2 and TRBJ2-7; D unresolved. The CDR3 is 12 residues long. CDR1 is SNHLY and CDR2 is FYNNEI in the germline V gene. Trimming left V 0 bases short and J 4 bases short, with 4 bases between. CDR3: CASSEALYEQYF. In DNA, the CDR3 is TGTGCCAGCAGTGAAGCCCTATACGAGCAGTACTTC.

The rearrangement joins TRBV28 to TRBJ1-3, with a weak D call TRBD1 (6 bases). Trimming took 4 bases from V and 1 from J, leaving 11 bases between them. The CDR3 runs 15 residues. Germline values: CDR1 MDHEN, CDR2 SYDVKM. The CDR3 loop reads CASSSLTGSGNTIYF. For the CDR3, the DNA is TGTGCCAGCAGTTCCCTGACAGGATCTGGAAACACCATATATTTT.

This rearrangement joins TRBV25-1 to TRBJ2-3, with 11 bases matching TRBD2. Germline-derived CDR1 and CDR2 are MGHDK and SYGVNS. The CDR3 extends over 14 amino acids. The V segment lost 5 bases and the J segment 3 bases; nucleotides outside the gene matches: 1. CDR3 loop: CASSIAGGTDTQYF. CDR3 DNA sequence: TGTGCCAGCAGTATAGCGGGAGGGACAGATACGCAGTATTTT.

A few counts support this clone. The chain carries TRBV15 and TRBJ2-5; TRBD1 matches 7 bases. The germline CDR1 and CDR2 sequences are LNHNV and YYDKDF (reference sequence). CDR3 length: 15 amino acids. J was trimmed by 3 bases and V by 3 bases; bases with no gene match: 7. The CDR3 spells CATSSYGTAKETQYF. The CDR3 nucleotides are TGTGCCACCAGCAGCTACGGGACAGCTAAAGAGACCCAGTACTTC.